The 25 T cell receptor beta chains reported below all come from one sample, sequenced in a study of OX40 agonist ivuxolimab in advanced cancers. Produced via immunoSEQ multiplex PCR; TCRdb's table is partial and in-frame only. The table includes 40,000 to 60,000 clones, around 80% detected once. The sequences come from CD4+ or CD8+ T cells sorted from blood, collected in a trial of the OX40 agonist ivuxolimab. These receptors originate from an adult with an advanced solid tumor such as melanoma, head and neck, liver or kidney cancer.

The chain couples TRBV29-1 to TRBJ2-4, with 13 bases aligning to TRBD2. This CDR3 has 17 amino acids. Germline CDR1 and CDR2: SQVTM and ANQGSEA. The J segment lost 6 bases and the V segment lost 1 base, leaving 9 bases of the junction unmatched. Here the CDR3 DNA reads TGCAGCGTTGAAGGCGGACTAGCGGGAGTTACCGGAAACATTCAGTACTTC. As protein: CSVEGGLAGVTGNIQYF.

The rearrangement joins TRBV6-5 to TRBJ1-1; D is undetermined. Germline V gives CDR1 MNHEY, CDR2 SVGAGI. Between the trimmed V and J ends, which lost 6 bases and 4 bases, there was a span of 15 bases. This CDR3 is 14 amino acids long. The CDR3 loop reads CASRLGPRATEAFF. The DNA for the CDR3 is TGTGCCAGCAGACTTGGACCTCGGGCCACTGAAGCTTTCTTT.

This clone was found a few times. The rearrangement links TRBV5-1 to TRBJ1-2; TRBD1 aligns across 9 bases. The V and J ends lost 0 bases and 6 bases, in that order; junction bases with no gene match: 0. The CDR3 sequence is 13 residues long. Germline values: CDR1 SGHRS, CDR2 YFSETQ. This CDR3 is CASSLGTGDGYTF. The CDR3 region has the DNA TGCGCCAGCAGCTTGGGGACAGGGGATGGCTACACCTTC.

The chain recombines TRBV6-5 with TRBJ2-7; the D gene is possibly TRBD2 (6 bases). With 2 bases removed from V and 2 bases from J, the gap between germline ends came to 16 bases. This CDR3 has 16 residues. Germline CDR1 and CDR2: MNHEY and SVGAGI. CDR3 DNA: TGTGCCAGCAGTTACCAGCTGCGGGACTCCACCTACGAGCAGTACTTC. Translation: CASSYQLRDSTYEQYF.

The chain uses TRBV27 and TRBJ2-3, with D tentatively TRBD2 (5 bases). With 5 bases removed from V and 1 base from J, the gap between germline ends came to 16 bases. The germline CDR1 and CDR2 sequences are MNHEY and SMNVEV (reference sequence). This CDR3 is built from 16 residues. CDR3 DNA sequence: TGTGCCAGCAGTCCGGTATGGGAGCGAGGCACAGATACGCAGTATTTT. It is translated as CASSPVWERGTDTQYF.

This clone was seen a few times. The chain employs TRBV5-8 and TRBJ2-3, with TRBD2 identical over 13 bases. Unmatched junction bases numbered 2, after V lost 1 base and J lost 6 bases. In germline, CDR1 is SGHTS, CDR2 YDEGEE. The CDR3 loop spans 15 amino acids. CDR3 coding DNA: TGTGCCAGCAGCTTGCGGACTAGCGGGAGTGATACGCAGTATTTT. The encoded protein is CASSLRTSGSDTQYF.

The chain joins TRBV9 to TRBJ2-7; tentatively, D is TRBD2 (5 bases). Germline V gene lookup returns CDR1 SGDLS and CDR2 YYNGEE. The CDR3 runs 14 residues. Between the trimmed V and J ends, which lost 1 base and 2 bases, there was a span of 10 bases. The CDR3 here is CASSVRWETYEQYF. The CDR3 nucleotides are TGTGCCAGCAGCGTACGTTGGGAGACCTACGAGCAGTACTTC.

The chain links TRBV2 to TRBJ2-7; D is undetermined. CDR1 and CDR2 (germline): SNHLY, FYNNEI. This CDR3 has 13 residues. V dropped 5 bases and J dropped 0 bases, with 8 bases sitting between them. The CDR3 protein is CASSLDSSYEQYF. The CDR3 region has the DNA TGTGCCAGCAGTCTCGATAGCTCCTACGAGCAGTACTTC. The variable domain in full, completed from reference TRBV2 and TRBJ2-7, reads EPEVTQTPSHQVTQMGQEVILRCVPISNHLYFYWYRQILGQKVEFLVSFYNNEISEKSEIFDDQFSVERPDGSNFTLKIRSTKLEDSAMYFCASSLDSSYEQYFGPGTRLTVT.

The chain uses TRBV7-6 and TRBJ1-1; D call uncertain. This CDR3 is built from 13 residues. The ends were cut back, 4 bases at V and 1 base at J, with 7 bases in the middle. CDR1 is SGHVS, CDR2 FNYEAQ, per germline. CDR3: CASSSTSNTEAFF. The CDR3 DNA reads TGTGCCAGCAGCTCGACATCGAACACTGAAGCTTTCTTT.

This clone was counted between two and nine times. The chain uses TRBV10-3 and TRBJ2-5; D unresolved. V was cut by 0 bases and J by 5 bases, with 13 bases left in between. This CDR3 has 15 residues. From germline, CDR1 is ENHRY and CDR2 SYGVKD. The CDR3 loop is CAISESRRSDETQYF. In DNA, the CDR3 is TGTGCCATCAGTGAGTCGAGGCGTTCGGACGAGACCCAGTACTTC.

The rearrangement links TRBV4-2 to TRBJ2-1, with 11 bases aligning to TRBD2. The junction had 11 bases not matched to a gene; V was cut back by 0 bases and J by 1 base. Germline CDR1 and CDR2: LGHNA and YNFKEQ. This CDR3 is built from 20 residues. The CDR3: CASSQDEASGRLSSYNEQFF. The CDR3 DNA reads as TGTGCCAGCAGCCAAGATGAGGCTAGCGGGAGGTTAAGTTCCTACAATGAGCAGTTCTTC.

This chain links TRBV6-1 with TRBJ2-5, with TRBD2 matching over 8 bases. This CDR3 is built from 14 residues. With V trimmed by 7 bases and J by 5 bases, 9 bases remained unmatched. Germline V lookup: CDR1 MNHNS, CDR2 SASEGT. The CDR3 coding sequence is TGTGCCAGCACCGAGCGGGAGAGAGGGGAGACCCAGTACTTC. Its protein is CASTERERGETQYF.

The CDR3 reads CASSLSGTGAYNEQFF. The CDR3 DNA is TGCGCCAGCAGTCTTTCCGGGACAGGAGCATACAATGAGCAGTTCTTC. The chain carries TRBV10-2 and TRBJ2-1, with 8 bases identical to TRBD1. This CDR3 spans 16 amino acids. The germline V gene has CDR1 WSHSY and CDR2 SAAADI. Trimming took 5 bases from V and 4 from J; bases not matched to a gene: 10.

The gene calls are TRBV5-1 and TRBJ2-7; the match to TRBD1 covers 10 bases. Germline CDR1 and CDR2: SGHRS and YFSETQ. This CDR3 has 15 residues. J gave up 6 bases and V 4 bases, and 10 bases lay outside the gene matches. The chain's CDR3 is CASSPSGTGVFEQYF. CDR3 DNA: TGCGCCAGCAGCCCCTCCGGGACAGGGGTCTTCGAGCAGTACTTC.

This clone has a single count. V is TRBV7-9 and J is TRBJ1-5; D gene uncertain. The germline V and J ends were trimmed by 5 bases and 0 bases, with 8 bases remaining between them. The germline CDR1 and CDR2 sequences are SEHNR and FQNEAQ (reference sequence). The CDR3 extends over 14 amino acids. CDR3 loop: CASSRDISNQPQHF. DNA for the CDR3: TGTGCCAGCAGCCGGGATATTAGCAATCAGCCCCAGCATTTT.

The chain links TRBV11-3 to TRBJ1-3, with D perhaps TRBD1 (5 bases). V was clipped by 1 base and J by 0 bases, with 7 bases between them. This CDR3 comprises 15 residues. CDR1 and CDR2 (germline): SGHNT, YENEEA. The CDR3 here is CASSLGGFSGNTIYF. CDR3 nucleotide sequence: TGTGCCAGCAGCTTAGGGGGCTTCTCTGGAAACACCATATATTTT.

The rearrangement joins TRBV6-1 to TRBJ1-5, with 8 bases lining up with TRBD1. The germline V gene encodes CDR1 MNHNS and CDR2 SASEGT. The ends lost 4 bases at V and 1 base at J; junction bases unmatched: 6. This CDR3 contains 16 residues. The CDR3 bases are TGTGCCAGCAGTGGCGCGGCAGGGGGCAGCAATCAGCCCCAGCATTTT. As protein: CASSGAAGGSNQPQHF.

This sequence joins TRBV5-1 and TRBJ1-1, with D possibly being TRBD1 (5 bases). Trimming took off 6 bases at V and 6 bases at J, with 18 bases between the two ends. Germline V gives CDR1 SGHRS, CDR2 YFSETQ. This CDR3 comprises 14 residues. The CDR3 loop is CASKGDGASPEAFF. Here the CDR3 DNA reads TGCGCCAGCAAGGGAGACGGGGCAAGCCCTGAAGCTTTCTTT. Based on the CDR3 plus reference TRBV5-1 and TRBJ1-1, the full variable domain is KAGVTQTPRYLIKTRGQQVTLSCSPISGHRSVSWYQQTPGQGLQFLFEYFSETQRNKGNFPGRFSGRQFSNSRSEMNVSTLELGDSALYLCASKGDGASPEAFFGQGTRLTVV.

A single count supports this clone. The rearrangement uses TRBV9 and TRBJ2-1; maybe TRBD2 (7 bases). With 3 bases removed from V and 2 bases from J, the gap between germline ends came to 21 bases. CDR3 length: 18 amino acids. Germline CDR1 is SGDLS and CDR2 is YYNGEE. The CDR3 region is CASSEGRGRDSPYNEQFF. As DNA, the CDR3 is TGTGCCAGCAGCGAGGGGCGGGGGCGCGATTCTCCCTACAATGAGCAGTTCTTC. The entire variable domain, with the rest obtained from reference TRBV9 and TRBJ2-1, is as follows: DSGVTQTPKHLITATGQRVTLRCSPRSGDLSVYWYQQSLDQGLQFLIQYYNGEERAKGNILERFSAQQFPDLHSELNLSSLELGDSALYFCASSEGRGRDSPYNEQFFGPGTRLTVL.

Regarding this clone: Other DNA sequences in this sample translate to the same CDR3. As DNA, the CDR3 is TGTGCCAGCAGTTACCAACAGGGAGGCACTGAAGCTTTCTTT. Translation: CASSYQQGGTEAFF. The rearrangement uses TRBV6-6 and TRBJ1-1; D is possibly TRBD1 (6 bases). Germline CDR1 reads MNHNY; CDR2 reads SVGAGI (reference sequence). The length of the CDR3 is 14 residues. Between the trimmed V and J ends, which lost 2 bases and 4 bases, there was a span of 11 bases.

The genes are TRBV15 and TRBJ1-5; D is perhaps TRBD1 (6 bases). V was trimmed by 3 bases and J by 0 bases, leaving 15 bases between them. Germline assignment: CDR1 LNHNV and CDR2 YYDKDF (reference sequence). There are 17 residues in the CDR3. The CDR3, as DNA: TGTGCCACCAGCAGGGCAGGATTCAGGGGTAGCAATCAGCCCCAGCATTTT. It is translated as CATSRAGFRGSNQPQHF.

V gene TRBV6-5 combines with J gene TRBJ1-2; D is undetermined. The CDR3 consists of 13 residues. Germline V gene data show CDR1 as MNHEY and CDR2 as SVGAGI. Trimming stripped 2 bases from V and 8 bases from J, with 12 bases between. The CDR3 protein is CASSYGPTQGYTF. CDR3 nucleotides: TGTGCCAGCAGTTACGGCCCGACCCAGGGCTACACCTTC.

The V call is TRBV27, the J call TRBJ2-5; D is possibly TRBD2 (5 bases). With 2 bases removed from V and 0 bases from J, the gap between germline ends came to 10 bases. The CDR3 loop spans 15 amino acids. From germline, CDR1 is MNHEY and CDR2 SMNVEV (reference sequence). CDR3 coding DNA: TGTGCCAGCAGTTTACAGCGGCAGGACCAAGAGACCCAGTACTTC. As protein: CASSLQRQDQETQYF.

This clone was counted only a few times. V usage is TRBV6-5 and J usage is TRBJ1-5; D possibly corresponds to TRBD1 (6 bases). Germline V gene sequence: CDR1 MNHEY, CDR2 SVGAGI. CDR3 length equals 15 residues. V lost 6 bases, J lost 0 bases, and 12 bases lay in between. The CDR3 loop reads CASRPDRFSNQPQHF. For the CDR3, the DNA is TGTGCCAGCAGACCCGACAGGTTTAGCAATCAGCCCCAGCATTTT.

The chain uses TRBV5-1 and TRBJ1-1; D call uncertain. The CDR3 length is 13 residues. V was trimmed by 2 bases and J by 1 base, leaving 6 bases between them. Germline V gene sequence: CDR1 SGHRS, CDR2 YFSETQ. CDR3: CASSFSGNTEAFF. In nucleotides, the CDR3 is TGCGCCAGCAGCTTCTCTGGGAACACTGAAGCTTTCTTT.